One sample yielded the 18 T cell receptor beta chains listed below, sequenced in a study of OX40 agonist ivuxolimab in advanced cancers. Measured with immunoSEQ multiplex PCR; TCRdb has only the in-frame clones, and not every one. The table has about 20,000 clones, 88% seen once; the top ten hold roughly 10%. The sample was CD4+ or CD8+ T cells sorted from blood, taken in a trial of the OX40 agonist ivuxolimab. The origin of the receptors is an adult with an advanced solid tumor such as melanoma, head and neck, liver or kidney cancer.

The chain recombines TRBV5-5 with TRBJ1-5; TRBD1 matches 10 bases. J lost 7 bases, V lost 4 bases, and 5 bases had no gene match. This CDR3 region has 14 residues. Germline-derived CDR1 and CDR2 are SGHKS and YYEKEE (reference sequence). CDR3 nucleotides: TGTGCCAGCAGCCCCTGGACAGGGGGGCAGCCCCAGCATTTT. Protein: CASSPWTGGQPQHF.

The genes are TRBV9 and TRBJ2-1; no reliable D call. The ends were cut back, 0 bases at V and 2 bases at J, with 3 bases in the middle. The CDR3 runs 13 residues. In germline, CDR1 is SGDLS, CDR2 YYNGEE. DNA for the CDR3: TGTGCCAGCAGCGTAGTTCCCTACAATGAGCAGTTCTTC. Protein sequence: CASSVVPYNEQFF.

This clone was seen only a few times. DNA of the CDR3: TGTGCCAGTATCGGCGGGACCGCAGGGAATGAGCAGTTCTTC. As protein: CASIGGTAGNEQFF. The chain is built from TRBV19 and TRBJ2-1; D is possibly TRBD2 (6 bases). The V and J ends lost 7 bases and 7 bases respectively, with 17 bases between them. Germline CDR1 and CDR2: LNHDA and SQIVND (reference sequence). The CDR3 is made up of 14 amino acids.

This chain's CDR3 is CASSQKRTGRDTQYF. The CDR3 coding sequence is TGTGCCAGCAGCCAGAAAAGGACAGGGAGAGATACGCAGTATTTT. The chain recombines TRBV7-9 with TRBJ2-3; the match to TRBD1 covers 8 bases. V shed 5 bases and J 5 bases; nucleotides not matched to a gene: 9. CDR3 length: 15 amino acids. CDR1 is SEHNR and CDR2 is FQNEAQ in the germline V gene (reference sequence).

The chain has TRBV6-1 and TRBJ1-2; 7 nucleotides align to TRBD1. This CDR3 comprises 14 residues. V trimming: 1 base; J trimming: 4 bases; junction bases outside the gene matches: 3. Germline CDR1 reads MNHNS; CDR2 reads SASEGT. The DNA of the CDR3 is TGTGCCAGCAGTGAAGGTGCAGGGGGCTATGGCTACACCTTC. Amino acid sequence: CASSEGAGGYGYTF.

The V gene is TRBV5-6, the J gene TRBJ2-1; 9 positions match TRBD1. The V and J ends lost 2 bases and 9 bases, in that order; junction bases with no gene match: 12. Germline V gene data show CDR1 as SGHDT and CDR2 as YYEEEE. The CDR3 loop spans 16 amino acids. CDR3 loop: CASSFSGTGRLGEQFF. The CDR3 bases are TGTGCCAGCAGCTTCTCCGGGACAGGGAGGTTGGGTGAGCAGTTCTTC. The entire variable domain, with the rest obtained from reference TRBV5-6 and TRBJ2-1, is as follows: DAGVTQSPTHLIKTRGQQVTLRCSPKSGHDTVSWYQQALGQGPQFIFQYYEEEERQRGNFPDRFSGHQFPNYSSELNVNALLLGDSALYLCASSFSGTGRLGEQFFGPGTRLTVL.

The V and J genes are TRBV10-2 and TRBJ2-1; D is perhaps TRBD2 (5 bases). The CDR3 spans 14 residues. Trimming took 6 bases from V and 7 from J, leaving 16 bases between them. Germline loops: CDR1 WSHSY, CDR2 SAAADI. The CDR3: CASSLTGLANEQFF. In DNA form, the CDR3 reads TGCGCCAGCAGCCTTACCGGACTTGCTAATGAGCAGTTCTTC.

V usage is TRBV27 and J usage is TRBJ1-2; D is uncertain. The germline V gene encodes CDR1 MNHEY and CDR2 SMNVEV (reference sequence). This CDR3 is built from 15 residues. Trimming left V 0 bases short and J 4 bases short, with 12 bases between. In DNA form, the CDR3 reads TGTGCCAGCAGTTTATCGAGGAACGTGCCCTATGGCTACACCTTC. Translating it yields CASSLSRNVPYGYTF.

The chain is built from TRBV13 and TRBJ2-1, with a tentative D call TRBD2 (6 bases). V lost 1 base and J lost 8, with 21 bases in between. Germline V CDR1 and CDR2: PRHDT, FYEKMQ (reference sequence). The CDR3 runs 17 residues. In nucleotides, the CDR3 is TGTGCCAGCAGCTTAGAGGGACTGGGAGGACGGATCGATGAGCAGTTCTTC. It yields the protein CASSLEGLGGRIDEQFF.

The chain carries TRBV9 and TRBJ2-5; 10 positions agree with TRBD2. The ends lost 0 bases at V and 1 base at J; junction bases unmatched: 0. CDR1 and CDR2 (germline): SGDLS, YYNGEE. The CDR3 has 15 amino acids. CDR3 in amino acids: CASSVASGGQETQYF. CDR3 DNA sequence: TGTGCCAGCAGCGTAGCTAGCGGGGGCCAAGAGACCCAGTACTTC.

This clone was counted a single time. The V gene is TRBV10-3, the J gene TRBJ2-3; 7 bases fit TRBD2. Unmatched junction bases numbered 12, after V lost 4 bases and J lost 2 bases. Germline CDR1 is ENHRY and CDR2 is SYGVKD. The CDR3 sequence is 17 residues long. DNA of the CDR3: TGTGCCATCAGTGCCTCCTTAGGAGCGGGATACACAGATACGCAGTATTTT. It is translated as CAISASLGAGYTDTQYF.

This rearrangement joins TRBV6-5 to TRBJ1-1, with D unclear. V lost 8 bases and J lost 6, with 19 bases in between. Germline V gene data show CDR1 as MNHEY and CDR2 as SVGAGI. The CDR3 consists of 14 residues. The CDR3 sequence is CASYTAGRTSEAFF. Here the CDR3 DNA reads TGTGCCAGCTACACGGCAGGCCGAACGTCTGAAGCTTTCTTT.

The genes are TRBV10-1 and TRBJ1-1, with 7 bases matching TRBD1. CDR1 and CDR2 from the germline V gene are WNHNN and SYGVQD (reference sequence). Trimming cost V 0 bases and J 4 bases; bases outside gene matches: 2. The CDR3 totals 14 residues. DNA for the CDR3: TGCGCCAGCAGTGAGTCCCCAGGGGGCACTGAAGCTTTCTTT. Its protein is CASSESPGGTEAFF.

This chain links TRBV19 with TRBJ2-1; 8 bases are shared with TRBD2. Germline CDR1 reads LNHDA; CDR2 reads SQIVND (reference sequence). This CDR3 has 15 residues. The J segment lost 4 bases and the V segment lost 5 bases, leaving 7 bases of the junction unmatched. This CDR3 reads CASSELAGSYNEQFF. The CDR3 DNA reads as TGTGCCAGTAGTGAATTAGCGGGGAGTTACAATGAGCAGTTCTTC.

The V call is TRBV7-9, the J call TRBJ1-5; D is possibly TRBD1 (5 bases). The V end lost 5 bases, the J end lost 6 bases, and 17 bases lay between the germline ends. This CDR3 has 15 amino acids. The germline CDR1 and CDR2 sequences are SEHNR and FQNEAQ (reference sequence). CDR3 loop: CASSQDRGGAQPQHF. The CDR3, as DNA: TGTGCCAGCAGCCAAGATCGGGGGGGAGCTCAGCCCCAGCATTTT.

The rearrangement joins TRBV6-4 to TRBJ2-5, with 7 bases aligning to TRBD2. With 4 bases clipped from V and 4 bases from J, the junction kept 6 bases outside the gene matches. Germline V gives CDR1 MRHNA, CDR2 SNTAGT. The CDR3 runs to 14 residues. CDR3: CASSGDGEGETQYF. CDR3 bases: TGTGCCAGCAGTGGCGATGGGGAGGGAGAGACCCAGTACTTC.

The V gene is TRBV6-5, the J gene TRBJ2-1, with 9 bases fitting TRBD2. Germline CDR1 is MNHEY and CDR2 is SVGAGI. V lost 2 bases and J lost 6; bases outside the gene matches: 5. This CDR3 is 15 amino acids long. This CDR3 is CASSYVAGARNEQFF. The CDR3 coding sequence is TGTGCCAGCAGTTACGTAGCGGGAGCCCGCAATGAGCAGTTCTTC.

As DNA, the CDR3 is TGTGCCACCCCTAGACAGGGTAAGTTGCGAAAACAGCCCCAGCATTTT. It specifies CATPRQGKLRKQPQHF. The J gene is TRBJ1-5, the V gene TRBV15; 7 nucleotides line up with TRBD1. V lost 8 bases and J lost 7; bases outside the gene matches: 17. Germline V CDR1 and CDR2: LNHNV, YYDKDF (reference sequence). The CDR3 runs 16 residues.